This entry is about one T cell receptor beta chain. This sample is drawn from a study of T-cell memory formation after mild COVID-19. About the study: Largely, TCR clusters stayed within a single donor.

Germline CDR1 is SGHVS and CDR2 is FQNEAQ. The CDR3 has 16 amino acids. Germline trimming cut 0 bases from V and 8 bases from J; bases unmatched to any gene: 6. TCRdb ran MiXCR on the 5' RACE reads and lists one entry per CDR3 protein. Of 500,000 to 650,000 distinct CDR3 sequences listed, roughly a fifth were seen once; the top ten hold about 8.7%. The sample taken for sequencing was PBMCs or a T cell subset sorted from them (not recorded which). The chain joins TRBV7-8 to TRBJ2-1; 11 bases align to TRBD2. The source of this sequence is an adult woman who had mild COVID-19 (a few samples of this study predate the infection). Cell type and time point are not known. In DNA form, the CDR3 reads TGTGCCAGCAGCTTAGCGATGACTAGCGGGACCTATGAGCAGTTCTTC. Amino acid sequence: CASSLAMTSGTYEQFF.